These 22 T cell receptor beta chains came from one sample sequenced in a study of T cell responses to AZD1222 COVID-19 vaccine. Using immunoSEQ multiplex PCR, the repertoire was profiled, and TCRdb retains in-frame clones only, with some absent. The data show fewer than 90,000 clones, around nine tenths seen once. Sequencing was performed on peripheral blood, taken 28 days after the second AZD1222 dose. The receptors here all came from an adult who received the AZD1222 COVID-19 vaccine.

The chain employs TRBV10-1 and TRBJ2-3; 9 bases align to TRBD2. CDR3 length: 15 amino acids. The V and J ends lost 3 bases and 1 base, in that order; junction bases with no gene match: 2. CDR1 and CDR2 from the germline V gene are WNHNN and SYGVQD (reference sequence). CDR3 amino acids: CASSDPSGGTDTQYF. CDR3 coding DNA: TGCGCCAGCAGTGACCCTAGCGGGGGCACAGATACGCAGTATTTT.

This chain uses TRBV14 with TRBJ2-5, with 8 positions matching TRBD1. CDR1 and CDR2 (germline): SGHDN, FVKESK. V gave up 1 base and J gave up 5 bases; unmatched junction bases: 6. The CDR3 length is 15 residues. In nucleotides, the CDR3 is TGTGCCAGCAGCCAAGTAATTCAGGGGGCGGAGACCCAGTACTTC. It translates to CASSQVIQGAETQYF.

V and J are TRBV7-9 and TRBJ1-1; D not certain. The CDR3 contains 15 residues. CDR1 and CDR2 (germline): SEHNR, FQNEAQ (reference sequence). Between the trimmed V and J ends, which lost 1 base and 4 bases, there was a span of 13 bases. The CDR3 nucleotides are TGTGCCAGCAGCTTAGGGACTGTTGTGGGCACTGAAGCTTTCTTT. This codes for CASSLGTVVGTEAFF.

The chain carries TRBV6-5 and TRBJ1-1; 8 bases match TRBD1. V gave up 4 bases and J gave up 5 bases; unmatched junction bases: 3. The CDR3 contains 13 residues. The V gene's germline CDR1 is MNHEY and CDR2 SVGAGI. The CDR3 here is CASSSGGWTEAFF. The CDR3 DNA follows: TGTGCCAGCAGTTCAGGGGGCTGGACTGAAGCTTTCTTT.

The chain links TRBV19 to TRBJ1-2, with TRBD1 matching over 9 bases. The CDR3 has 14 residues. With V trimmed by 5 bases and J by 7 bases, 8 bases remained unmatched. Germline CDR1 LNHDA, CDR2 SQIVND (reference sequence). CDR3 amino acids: CASSVQGAGGGYTF. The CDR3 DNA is TGTGCCAGTAGTGTACAGGGGGCCGGTGGTGGCTACACCTTC.

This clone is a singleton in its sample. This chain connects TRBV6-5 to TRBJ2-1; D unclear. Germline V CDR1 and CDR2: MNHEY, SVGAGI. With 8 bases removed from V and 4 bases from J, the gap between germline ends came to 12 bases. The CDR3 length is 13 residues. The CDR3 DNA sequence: TGTGCCAGCCGGGCCAGCCAGTACAATGAGCAGTTCTTC. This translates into CASRASQYNEQFF.

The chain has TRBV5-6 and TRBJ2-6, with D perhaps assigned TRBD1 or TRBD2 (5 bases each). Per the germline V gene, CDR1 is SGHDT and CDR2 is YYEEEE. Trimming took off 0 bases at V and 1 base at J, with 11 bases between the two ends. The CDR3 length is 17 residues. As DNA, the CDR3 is TGTGCCAGCAGCTTGGGCCCGGGGCGGTCTGGGGCCAACGTCCTGACTTTC. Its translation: CASSLGPGRSGANVLTF.

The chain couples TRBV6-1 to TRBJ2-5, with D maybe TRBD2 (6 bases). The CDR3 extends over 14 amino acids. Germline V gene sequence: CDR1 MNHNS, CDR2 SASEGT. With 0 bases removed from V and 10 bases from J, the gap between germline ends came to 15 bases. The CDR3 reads CASSEAQSLGGQYF. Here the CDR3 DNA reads TGTGCCAGCAGTGAAGCGCAGTCTTTGGGGGGCCAGTACTTC.

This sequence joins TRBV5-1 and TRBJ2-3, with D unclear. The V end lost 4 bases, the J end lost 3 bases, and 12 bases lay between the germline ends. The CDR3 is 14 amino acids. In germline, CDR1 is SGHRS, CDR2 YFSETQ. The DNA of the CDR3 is TGCGCCAGCAGCAAGGACCATTCAACAGATACGCAGTATTTT. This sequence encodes CASSKDHSTDTQYF.

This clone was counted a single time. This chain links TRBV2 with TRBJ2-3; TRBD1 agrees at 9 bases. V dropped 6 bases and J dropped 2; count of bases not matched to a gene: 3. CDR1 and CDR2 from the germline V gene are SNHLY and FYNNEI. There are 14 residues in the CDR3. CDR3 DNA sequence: TGTGCCAGCAGGGGACAGGGAGCCACAGATACGCAGTATTTT. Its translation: CASRGQGATDTQYF.

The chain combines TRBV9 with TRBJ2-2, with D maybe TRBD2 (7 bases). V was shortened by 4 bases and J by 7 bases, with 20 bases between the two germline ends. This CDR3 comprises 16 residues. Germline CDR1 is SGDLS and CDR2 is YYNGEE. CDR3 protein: CASSKYNRERDGELFF. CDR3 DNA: TGTGCCAGCAGCAAATACAACAGGGAGCGGGACGGGGAGCTGTTTTTT.

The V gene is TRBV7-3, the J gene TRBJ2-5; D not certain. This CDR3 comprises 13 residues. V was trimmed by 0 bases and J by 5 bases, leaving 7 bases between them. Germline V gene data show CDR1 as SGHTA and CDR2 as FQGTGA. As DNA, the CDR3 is TGTGCCAGCAGCTTAACTCCATCGGAGACCCAGTACTTC. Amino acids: CASSLTPSETQYF.

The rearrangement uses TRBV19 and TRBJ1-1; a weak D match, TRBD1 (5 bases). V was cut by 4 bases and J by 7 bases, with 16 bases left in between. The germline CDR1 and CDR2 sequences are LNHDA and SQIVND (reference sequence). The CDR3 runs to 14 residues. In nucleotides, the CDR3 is TGTGCCAGTAGTAACCCCCGGGACTTGGGTGAAGCTTTCTTT. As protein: CASSNPRDLGEAFF.

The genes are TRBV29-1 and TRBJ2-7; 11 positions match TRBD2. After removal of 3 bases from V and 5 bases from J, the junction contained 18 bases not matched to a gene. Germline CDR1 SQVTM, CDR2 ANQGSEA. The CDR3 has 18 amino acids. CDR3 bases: TGCAGCGTTGAGATCGGGGGTCCAGTACTAGCGGGAGAGAACGAGCAGTACTTC. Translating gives CSVEIGGPVLAGENEQYF.

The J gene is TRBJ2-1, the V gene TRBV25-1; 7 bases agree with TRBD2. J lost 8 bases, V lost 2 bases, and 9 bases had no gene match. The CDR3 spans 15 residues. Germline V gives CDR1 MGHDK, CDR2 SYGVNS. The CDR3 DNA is TGTGCCAGCAGTGAAGACGCAATTGGGGGGGATGAGCAGTTCTTC. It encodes CASSEDAIGGDEQFF.

CDR3 in DNA: TGTGCCAGCAGTTCCTCTACGGACAGCCTCATCTATGGCTACACCTTC. Its protein is CASSSSTDSLIYGYTF. V gene TRBV6-2 or TRBV6-3 combines with J gene TRBJ1-2; D is possibly TRBD1 (6 bases). The CDR3 loop spans 16 amino acids. Germline V gene sequence: CDR1 MNHEY, CDR2 SVGEGT. V was clipped by 4 bases and J by 4 bases, with 19 bases between them.

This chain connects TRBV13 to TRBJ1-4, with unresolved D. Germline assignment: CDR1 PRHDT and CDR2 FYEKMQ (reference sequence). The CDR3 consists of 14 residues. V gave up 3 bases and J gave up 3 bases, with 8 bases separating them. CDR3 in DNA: TGTGCCAGCAGCTTTCGGACGGCTAATGAAAAACTGTTTTTT. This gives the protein CASSFRTANEKLFF.

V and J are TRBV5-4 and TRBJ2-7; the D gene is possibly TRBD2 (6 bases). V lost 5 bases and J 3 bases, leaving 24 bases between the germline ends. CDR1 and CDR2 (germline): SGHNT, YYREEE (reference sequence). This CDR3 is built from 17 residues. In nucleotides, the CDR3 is TGTGCCAGCAGGATAGGGGCAGGGAGGTCCACCTTCTACGAGCAGTACTTC. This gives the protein CASRIGAGRSTFYEQYF.

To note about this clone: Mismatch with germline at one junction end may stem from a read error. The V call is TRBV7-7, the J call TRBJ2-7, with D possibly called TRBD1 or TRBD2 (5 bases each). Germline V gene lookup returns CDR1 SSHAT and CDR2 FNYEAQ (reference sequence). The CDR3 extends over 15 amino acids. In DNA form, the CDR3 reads TGTGCTAGCAGCTTACGGGGCGGAGAAGCCTACGAGCAGTACTTC. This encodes CASSLRGGEAYEQYF.

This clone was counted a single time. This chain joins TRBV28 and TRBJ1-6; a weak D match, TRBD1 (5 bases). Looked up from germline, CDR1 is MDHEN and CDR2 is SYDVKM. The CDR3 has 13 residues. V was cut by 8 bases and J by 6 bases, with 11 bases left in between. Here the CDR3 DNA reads TGTGCCAGCTTGGGGCAGGTTAATTCACCCCTCCACTTT. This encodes CASLGQVNSPLHF.

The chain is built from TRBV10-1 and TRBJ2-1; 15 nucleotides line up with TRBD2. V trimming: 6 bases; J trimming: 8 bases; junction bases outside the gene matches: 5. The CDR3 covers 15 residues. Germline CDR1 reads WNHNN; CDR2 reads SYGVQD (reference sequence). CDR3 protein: CASSGTSGRMDEQFF. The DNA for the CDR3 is TGCGCCAGCAGCGGGACTAGCGGGAGGATGGATGAGCAGTTCTTC.

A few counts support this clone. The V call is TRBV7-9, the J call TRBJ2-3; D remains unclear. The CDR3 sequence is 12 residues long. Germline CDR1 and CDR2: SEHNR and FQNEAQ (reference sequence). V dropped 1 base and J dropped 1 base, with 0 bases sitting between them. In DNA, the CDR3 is TGTGCCAGCAGCTTAGGCACAGATACGCAGTATTTT. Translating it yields CASSLGTDTQYF. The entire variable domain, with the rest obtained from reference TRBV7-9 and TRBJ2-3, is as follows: DTGVSQNPRHKITKRGQNVTFRCDPISEHNRLYWYRQTLGQGPEFLTYFQNEAQLEKSRLLSDRFSAERPKGSFSTLEIQRTEQGDSAMYLCASSLGTDTQYFGPGTRLTVL.